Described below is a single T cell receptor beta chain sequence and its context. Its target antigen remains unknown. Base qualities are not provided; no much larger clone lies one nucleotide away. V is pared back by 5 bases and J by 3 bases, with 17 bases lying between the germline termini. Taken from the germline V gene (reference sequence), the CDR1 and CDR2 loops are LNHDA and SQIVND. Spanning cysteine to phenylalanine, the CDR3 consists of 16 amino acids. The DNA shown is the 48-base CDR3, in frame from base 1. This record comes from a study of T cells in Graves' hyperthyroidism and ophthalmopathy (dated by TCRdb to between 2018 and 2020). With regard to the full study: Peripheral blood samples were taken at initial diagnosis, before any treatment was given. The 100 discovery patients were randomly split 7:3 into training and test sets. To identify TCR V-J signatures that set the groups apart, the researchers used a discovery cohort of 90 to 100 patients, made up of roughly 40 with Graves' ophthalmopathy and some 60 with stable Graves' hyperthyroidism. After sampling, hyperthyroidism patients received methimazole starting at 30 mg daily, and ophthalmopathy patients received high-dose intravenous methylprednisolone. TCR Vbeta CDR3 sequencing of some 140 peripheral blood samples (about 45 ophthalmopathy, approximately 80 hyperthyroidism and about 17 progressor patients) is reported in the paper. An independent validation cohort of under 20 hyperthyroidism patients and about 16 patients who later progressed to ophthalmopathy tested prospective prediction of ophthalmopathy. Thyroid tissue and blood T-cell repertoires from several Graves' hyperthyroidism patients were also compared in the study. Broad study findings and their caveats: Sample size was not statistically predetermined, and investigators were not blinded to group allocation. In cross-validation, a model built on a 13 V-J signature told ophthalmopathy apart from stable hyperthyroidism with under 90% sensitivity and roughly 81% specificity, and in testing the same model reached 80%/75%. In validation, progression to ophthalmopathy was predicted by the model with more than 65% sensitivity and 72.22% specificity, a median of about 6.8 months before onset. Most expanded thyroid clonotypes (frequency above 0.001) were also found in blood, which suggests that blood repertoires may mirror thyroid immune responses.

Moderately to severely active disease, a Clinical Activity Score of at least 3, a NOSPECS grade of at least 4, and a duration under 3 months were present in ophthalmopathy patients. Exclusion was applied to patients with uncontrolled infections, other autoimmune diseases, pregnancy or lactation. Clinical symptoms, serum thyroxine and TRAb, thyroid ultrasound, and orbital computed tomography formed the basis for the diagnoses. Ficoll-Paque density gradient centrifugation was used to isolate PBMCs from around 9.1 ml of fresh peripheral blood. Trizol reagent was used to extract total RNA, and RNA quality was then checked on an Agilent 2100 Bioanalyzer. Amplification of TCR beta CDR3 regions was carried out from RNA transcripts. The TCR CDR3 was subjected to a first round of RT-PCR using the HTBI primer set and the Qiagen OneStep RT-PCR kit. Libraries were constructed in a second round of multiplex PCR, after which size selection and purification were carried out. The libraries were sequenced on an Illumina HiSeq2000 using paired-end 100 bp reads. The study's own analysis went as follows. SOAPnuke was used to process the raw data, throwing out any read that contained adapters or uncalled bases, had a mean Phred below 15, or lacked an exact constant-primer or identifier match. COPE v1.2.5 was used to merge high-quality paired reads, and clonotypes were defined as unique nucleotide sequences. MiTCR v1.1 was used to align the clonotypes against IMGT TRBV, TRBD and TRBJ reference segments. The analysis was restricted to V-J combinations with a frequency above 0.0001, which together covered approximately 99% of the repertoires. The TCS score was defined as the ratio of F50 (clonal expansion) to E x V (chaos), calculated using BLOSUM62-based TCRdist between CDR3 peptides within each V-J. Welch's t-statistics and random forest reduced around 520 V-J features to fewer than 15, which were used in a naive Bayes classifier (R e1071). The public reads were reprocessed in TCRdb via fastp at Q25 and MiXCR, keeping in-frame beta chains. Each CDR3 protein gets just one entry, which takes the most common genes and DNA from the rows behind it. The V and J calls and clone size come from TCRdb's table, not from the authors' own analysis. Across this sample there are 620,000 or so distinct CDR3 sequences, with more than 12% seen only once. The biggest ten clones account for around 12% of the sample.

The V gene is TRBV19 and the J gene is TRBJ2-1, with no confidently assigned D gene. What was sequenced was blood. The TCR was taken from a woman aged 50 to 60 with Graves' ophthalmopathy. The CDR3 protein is CASSPTIPGRYNEQFF. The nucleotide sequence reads TGTGCCAGTAGTCCGACAATTCCGGGCCGCTACAATGAGCAGTTCTTC. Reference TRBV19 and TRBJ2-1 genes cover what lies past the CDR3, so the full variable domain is DGGITQSPKYLFRKEGQNVTLSCEQNLNHDAMYWYRQDPGQGLRLIYYSQIVNDFQKGDIAEGYSVSREKKESFPLTVTSAQKNPTAFYLCASSPTIPGRYNEQFFGPGTRLTVL.